The next 17 T cell receptor beta chains were all read from a single sample in a study of cytomegalovirus exposure and HLA in healthy donors. The PCR ran on 60 Vbeta and 13 Jbeta primers. Using immunoSEQ multiplex PCR, the repertoire was profiled, and TCRdb retains in-frame clones only, with some absent. This table holds approximately 200,000 clones, more than 65% found once. The sequencing sample was made of PBMCs. Receptors originate from a woman younger than 45 in good health and CMV-seropositive.

This chain links TRBV7-2 with TRBJ1-5; the D is unclear. CDR1 SGHTA and CDR2 FQGNSA come from the germline V gene. V was clipped by 5 bases and J by 5 bases, with 10 bases between them. This CDR3 has 13 amino acids. The DNA of the CDR3 is TGTGCCAGCAGCCCCGACGGAGATCAGCCCCAGCATTTT. Protein: CASSPDGDQPQHF.

V usage is TRBV19 and J usage is TRBJ2-3, with 8 bases identical to TRBD2. J gave up 0 bases and V 4 bases, and 15 bases lay outside the gene matches. Looked up from germline, CDR1 is LNHDA and CDR2 is SQIVND (reference sequence). The CDR3 is 19 residues long. The CDR3 is CASSTPTSELDQSTDTQYF. The DNA of the CDR3 is TGTGCCAGTAGTACGCCGACTAGCGAGTTGGATCAGAGCACAGATACGCAGTATTTT.

The rearrangement uses TRBV23-1 and TRBJ1-6; D remains unclear. TRBV23-1 is noted as an ORF with a role that remains uncertain. V lost 8 bases and J lost 5, with 10 bases in between. This CDR3 region has 13 residues. The CDR3 bases are TGCGCCAGCCCCCGGTTGGATAATTCACCCCTCCACTTT. As protein: CASPRLDNSPLHF.

This clone has more than one count but fewer than ten. The chain combines TRBV5-6 with TRBJ2-4, with D possibly TRBD1 on 6 matching bases. The V end was cut by 4 bases, the J end by 8 bases, with 16 bases between. The germline gives CDR1 SGHDT, CDR2 YYEEEE. The CDR3 spans 14 residues. The CDR3 DNA reads TGTGCCAGCAGCATCTCAGCCGCAGGGGACATTCAGTACTTC. Protein sequence: CASSISAAGDIQYF.

To note about this clone: Relative to the germline gene, one junction end is altered; a read error may explain this. The V call is TRBV10-2, the J call TRBJ1-1, with D tentatively TRBD1 (6 bases). Germline loops: CDR1 WSHSY, CDR2 SAAADI. This CDR3 region has 14 residues. The CDR3 region is CASSTTTGNAEAFF. The CDR3 nucleotides read TGCGCCAGCAGTACCACTACAGGGAACGCTGAAGCTTTCTTT.

This rearrangement joins TRBV28 to TRBJ2-7; 8 nucleotides align to TRBD2. Trimming cost V 4 bases and J 3 bases; bases outside gene matches: 14. In germline, CDR1 is MDHEN, CDR2 SYDVKM. The CDR3 runs 17 residues. CDR3 coding DNA: TGTGCCAGCAGTTCAGAATATAGGACTAGCACCTTCTACGAGCAGTACTTC. Translation: CASSSEYRTSTFYEQYF.

This chain links TRBV6-4 with TRBJ2-5, with D unclear. Near its end, the DNA agrees better with TRBJ2-7, so the J call may be wrong. Germline V gene data show CDR1 as MRHNA and CDR2 as SNTAGT. This CDR3 spans 13 amino acids. This CDR3 is CASSEAHLYEQYF. The CDR3 DNA sequence: TGTGCCAGCAGTGAAGCGCACCTCTACGAGCAGTACTTC.

The rearrangement links TRBV5-4 to TRBJ2-1; 11 bases fit TRBD2. The CDR3 runs 17 residues. Per the germline V gene, CDR1 is SGHNT and CDR2 is YYREEE (reference sequence). The V segment lost 4 bases and the J segment 5 bases; nucleotides outside the gene matches: 11. This CDR3 is CASSIIKLAGVNNEQFF. The DNA for the CDR3 is TGTGCCAGCAGCATTATAAAACTAGCGGGGGTCAACAATGAGCAGTTCTTC.

The chain links TRBV5-6 to TRBJ2-1; 14 nucleotides align to TRBD2. The CDR3 is 18 residues long. Losses at the gene ends were 4 bases for V and 2 bases for J; bases not matched to a gene: 8. CDR1 is SGHDT and CDR2 is YYEEEE in the germline V gene. CDR3 sequence (DNA): TGTGCCAGCAGCAAGGGACTAGCGGGAGCTAAGACCTACAATGAGCAGTTCTTC. It specifies CASSKGLAGAKTYNEQFF.

This clone was detected only a few times. The gene calls are TRBV11-2 and TRBJ1-4; possibly TRBD1 for D (5 bases). V shed 5 bases and J shed 0 bases, with 13 bases lying between them. The CDR3 consists of 16 residues. Per germline, CDR1 SGHAT and CDR2 FQNNGV. In DNA form, the CDR3 reads TGTGCCAGCAGCCTAGGGACGGGAGCAACTAATGAAAAACTGTTTTTT. Translated, it gives CASSLGTGATNEKLFF.

The chain employs TRBV27 and TRBJ2-3, with D possibly matching TRBD2 (5 bases). The CDR3 runs 15 residues. Per the germline V gene, CDR1 is MNHEY and CDR2 is SMNVEV (reference sequence). The V end lost 0 bases, the J end lost 4 bases, and 11 bases lay between the germline ends. The CDR3 DNA follows: TGTGCCAGCAGTTTATCCAACCCGAGGGCAGATACGCAGTATTTT. Its translation is CASSLSNPRADTQYF.

The chain combines TRBV7-9 with TRBJ2-3, with 7 positions matching TRBD2. The CDR3 has 16 amino acids. The junction had 7 bases not matched to a gene; V was cut back by 3 bases and J by 1 base. CDR1 SEHNR and CDR2 FQNEAQ come from the germline V gene (reference sequence). For the CDR3, the DNA is TGTGCCAGCAGCTTCCCGTTAGCGGGCCGCACAGATACGCAGTATTTT. The encoded protein is CASSFPLAGRTDTQYF.

This clone has just one count. This chain uses TRBV6-1 with TRBJ2-2; 7 nucleotides agree with TRBD1. The CDR3 consists of 15 residues. CDR1 and CDR2 from the germline V gene are MNHNS and SASEGT. After removal of 5 bases from V and 2 bases from J, the junction contained 5 bases not matched to a gene. CDR3 bases: TGTGCCAGCAGTCAGACAGGGTACAACACCGGGGAGCTGTTTTTT. Its protein is CASSQTGYNTGELFF.

The V and J genes are TRBV6-5 and TRBJ2-1; tentative D call: TRBD1 (5 bases). From germline, CDR1 is MNHEY and CDR2 SVGAGI. There are 14 residues in the CDR3. Trimming pared 0 bases from V and 4 bases from J, leaving 7 bases between. The CDR3 region has the DNA TGTGCCAGCAGTTACTCGGGGCCTTACAATGAGCAGTTCTTC. It encodes CASSYSGPYNEQFF.

The rearrangement links TRBV28 to TRBJ2-1; 9 nucleotides align to TRBD2. V was clipped by 6 bases and J by 8 bases; unmatched bases: 2. The CDR3 spans 12 residues. The germline V gene has CDR1 MDHEN and CDR2 SYDVKM. In DNA form, the CDR3 reads TGTGCCAGCAGCCGACTAGCGGATGAGCAGTTCTTC. Its translation is CASSRLADEQFF.

V is TRBV2 and J is TRBJ2-7; TRBD1 might be the D (5 bases). Trimming removed 4 bases at V and 10 bases at J, with 11 bases between. This CDR3 spans 11 amino acids. Germline assignment: CDR1 SNHLY and CDR2 FYNNEI. This CDR3 is CASSAGFEQYF. The CDR3 region has the DNA TGTGCCAGCAGTGCAGGGTTCGAACAGTACTTC. Combining the CDR3 with reference TRBV2 and TRBJ2-7 gives the whole variable domain EPEVTQTPSHQVTQMGQEVILRCVPISNHLYFYWYRQILGQKVEFLVSFYNNEISEKSEIFDDQFSVERPDGSNFTLKIRSTKLEDSAMYFCASSAGFEQYFGPGTRLTVT.

The CDR3 loop reads CATTSSSEQFF. In nucleotides, the CDR3 is TGTGCCACCACTTCTAGCAGTGAGCAGTTCTTC. The chain links TRBV28 to TRBJ2-1; weak D call: TRBD2 (5 bases). The CDR3 totals 11 residues. Germline CDR1 MDHEN, CDR2 SYDVKM. V lost 10 bases and J lost 9, with 13 bases in between.